The 24 T cell receptor beta chains listed next were all sequenced from one sample in a study of shared clonotypes between healthy human individuals. The data were produced by immunoSEQ multiplex PCR, yet TCRdb's version contains in-frame clones alone and is incomplete. The table lists about 2.3 million clones, under 95% of them singletons, with approximately 0.41% in the top ten. Sequencing used naive CD4+ T cells from PBMCs. Subset here: CD45RA+ positively selected. These receptor sequences come from a man aged 18 to 29 in good health. Some clones in this sample may be carry-over from other donors' samples.

The chain is built from TRBV6-5 and TRBJ2-7; D is possibly TRBD2 (6 bases). The CDR3 has 14 amino acids. The V end lost 3 bases, the J end lost 12 bases, and 21 bases lay between the germline ends. Looked up from germline, CDR1 is MNHEY and CDR2 is SVGAGI. CDR3: CASSYNRRAAKRYF. DNA of the CDR3: TGTGCCAGCAGTTATAACAGGAGGGCGGCGAAGCGGTACTTC.

CDR3 loop: CASSLLAGRENEQFF. For the CDR3, the DNA is TGTGCCAGCAGTTTATTAGCGGGAAGGGAAAATGAGCAGTTCTTC. The J gene is TRBJ2-1, the V gene TRBV27; 8 bases map to TRBD2. The CDR3 sequence is 15 residues long. With V trimmed by 1 base and J by 7 bases, 6 bases remained unmatched. Germline CDR1 MNHEY, CDR2 SMNVEV (reference sequence).

V gene TRBV18 combines with J gene TRBJ2-2; TRBD2 matches at 10 bases. Losses at the gene ends were 8 bases for V and 1 base for J; bases not matched to a gene: 4. This CDR3 contains 15 residues. The germline V gene has CDR1 KGHSH and CDR2 LQKENI. CDR3 protein: CASIRTSGNTGELFF. Written as DNA, the CDR3 is TGTGCCAGCATACGGACTAGCGGGAACACCGGGGAGCTGTTTTTT.

Points on this clone: Different DNA sequences within this sample yield the same CDR3. The chain links TRBV11-2 to TRBJ2-1, with D uncertain. Germline-derived CDR1 and CDR2 are SGHAT and FQNNGV. The CDR3 is 14 residues long. V gave up 5 bases and J gave up 0 bases, with 8 bases separating them. The DNA for the CDR3 is TGTGCCAGCAGCCCTCTCAGCTCCTACAATGAGCAGTTCTTC. Translated: CASSPLSSYNEQFF.

The chain has TRBV7-2 and TRBJ2-1; 7 nucleotides align to TRBD2. CDR3 length: 11 amino acids. Trimming took 5 bases from V and 10 from J; bases not matched to a gene: 2. Looked up from germline, CDR1 is SGHTA and CDR2 is FQGNSA. CDR3 nucleotide sequence: TGTGCCAGCAGCCCAGCGGGGGAGCAGTTCTTC. Encoded protein: CASSPAGEQFF.

A word on this clone: Other DNA sequences in this sample translate to the same CDR3. As DNA, the CDR3 is TGTGCCAGCAGCGTCGGAGGGAGAGGAAACACCATATATTTT. This sequence encodes CASSVGGRGNTIYF. This rearrangement joins TRBV9 to TRBJ1-3, with unresolved D. With 2 bases removed from V and 4 bases from J, the gap between germline ends came to 10 bases. Germline-derived CDR1 and CDR2 are SGDLS and YYNGEE. This CDR3 has 14 amino acids.

The chain combines TRBV28 with TRBJ2-7; 7 bases fit TRBD1. CDR1 is MDHEN, CDR2 SYDVKM, per germline. This CDR3 region has 14 residues. V dropped 6 bases and J dropped 2; count of bases not matched to a gene: 7. CDR3 sequence reads: CASRGGQVAYEQYF. The CDR3 nucleotides are TGTGCCAGCAGGGGTGGACAGGTGGCCTACGAGCAGTACTTC.

This chain joins TRBV12-5 and TRBJ2-3; 10 bases are a match to TRBD1. V was clipped by 0 bases and J by 4 bases; unmatched bases: 7. CDR1 LGHNT and CDR2 FRNRAP come from the germline V gene. The CDR3 totals 17 residues. This CDR3 is CASGLVPIGQGADTQYF. The CDR3 DNA reads TGTGCTAGTGGTTTGGTCCCCATAGGACAGGGGGCAGATACGCAGTATTTT. The variable domain in full, completed from reference TRBV12-5 and TRBJ2-3, reads DARVTQTPRHKVTEMGQEVTMRCQPILGHNTVFWYRQTMMQGLELLAYFRNRAPLDDSGMPKDRFSAEMPDATLATLKIQPSEPRDSAVYFCASGLVPIGQGADTQYFGPGTRLTVL.

The genes are TRBV5-1 and TRBJ2-2; 9 bases are shared with TRBD2. The CDR3 extends over 17 amino acids. Germline CDR1 SGHRS, CDR2 YFSETQ. Germline trimming cut 4 bases from V and 0 bases from J; bases unmatched to any gene: 7. DNA for the CDR3: TGCGCCAGCAGCGTGGCGGCGGGAGGGCCGAACACCGGGGAGCTGTTTTTT. The encoded protein is CASSVAAGGPNTGELFF.

This chain joins TRBV15 and TRBJ2-4; 7 bases align to TRBD2. The germline V gene has CDR1 LNHNV and CDR2 YYDKDF (reference sequence). The J segment lost 7 bases and the V segment lost 6 bases, leaving 12 bases of the junction unmatched. This CDR3 spans 15 amino acids. Written as DNA, the CDR3 is TGTGCCACCAGTCCGGGGCGGGAGTTCATCAACATTCAGTACTTC. Protein sequence: CATSPGREFINIQYF. Full variable domain (missing parts from reference TRBV15 and TRBJ2-4): DAMVIQNPRYQVTQFGKPVTLSCSQTLNHNVMYWYQQKSSQAPKLLFHYYDKDFNNEADTPDNFQSRRPNTSFCFLDIRSPGLGDTAMYLCATSPGREFINIQYFGAGTRLSVL.

The V call is TRBV14, the J call TRBJ2-3, with D unclear. CDR1 and CDR2 (germline): SGHDN, FVKESK. V dropped 1 base and J dropped 2 bases, with 7 bases sitting between them. The CDR3 covers 14 residues. The CDR3 spells CASSQGLHTDTQYF. CDR3 DNA: TGTGCCAGCAGCCAAGGACTCCACACAGATACGCAGTATTTT. The entire variable domain, with the rest obtained from reference TRBV14 and TRBJ2-3, is as follows: EAGVTQFPSHSVIEKGQTVTLRCDPISGHDNLYWYRRVMGKEIKFLLHFVKESKQDESGMPNNRFLAERTGGTYSTLKVQPAELEDSGVYFCASSQGLHTDTQYFGPGTRLTVL.

J is TRBJ2-5 and V is TRBV5-8, with D unresolved. Trimming shortened V by 0 bases and J by 4 bases, and 10 bases separated the two germline ends. CDR3 size: 14 residues. From germline, CDR1 is SGHTS and CDR2 YDEGEE. This CDR3 is CASSLGGNTETQYF. The CDR3 DNA follows: TGTGCCAGCAGCTTGGGGGGTAACACAGAGACCCAGTACTTC.

The chain has TRBV5-6 and TRBJ2-1; TRBD2 matches at 9 bases. In germline, CDR1 is SGHDT, CDR2 YYEEEE. The CDR3 sequence is 15 residues long. After removal of 4 bases from V and 7 bases from J, the junction contained 9 bases not matched to a gene. CDR3 residues: CASSPYWTSENEQFF. In DNA, the CDR3 is TGTGCCAGCAGCCCGTACTGGACTAGCGAAAATGAGCAGTTCTTC.

The rearrangement links TRBV6-5 to TRBJ1-2, with no clear D. The CDR3 is made up of 16 amino acids. Germline CDR1 MNHEY, CDR2 SVGAGI. Trimming shortened V by 2 bases and J by 2 bases, and 15 bases separated the two germline ends. CDR3 sequence: CASSYGTGRVNYGYTF. The CDR3 DNA sequence: TGTGCCAGCAGTTACGGTACGGGGAGGGTCAACTATGGCTACACCTTC.

The chain has TRBV6-4 and TRBJ1-2, with D unclear. V was clipped by 5 bases and J by 4 bases, with 11 bases between them. The CDR3 consists of 13 residues. Germline assignment: CDR1 MRHNA and CDR2 SNTAGT. CDR3 region: CASSLSGSYGYTF. The DNA of the CDR3 is TGTGCCAGCAGTCTATCCGGGAGCTATGGCTACACCTTC.

A note on this clone: Other nucleotide sequences in the sample specify the same CDR3. This chain connects TRBV28 to TRBJ1-5; D is unclear. With 0 bases removed from V and 7 bases from J, the gap between germline ends came to 4 bases. Germline CDR1 is MDHEN and CDR2 is SYDVKM. This CDR3 is built from 12 residues. In nucleotides, the CDR3 is TGTGCCAGCAGTTTATGGCGACAGCCCCAGCATTTT. Translation: CASSLWRQPQHF.

This clone showed up just a few times. The CDR3 loop reads CSVKGQANTEAFF. CDR3 DNA: TGCAGCGTAAAGGGACAGGCGAACACTGAAGCTTTCTTT. This chain uses TRBV29-1 with TRBJ1-1, with 8 bases fitting TRBD1. With V trimmed by 6 bases and J by 1 base, 4 bases remained unmatched. CDR1 and CDR2 (germline): SQVTM, ANQGSEA. This CDR3 is 13 amino acids long.

This chain uses TRBV12-5 with TRBJ2-5; the D is unclear. V lost 6 bases and J 3 bases, leaving 5 bases between the germline ends. The germline gives CDR1 LGHNT, CDR2 FRNRAP. The CDR3 is 11 amino acids. Here the CDR3 reads CASGGEETQYF. CDR3 coding DNA: TGTGCTAGTGGAGGAGAAGAGACCCAGTACTTC.

This sequence joins TRBV14 and TRBJ2-7; no clear D. CDR1 SGHDN and CDR2 FVKESK come from the germline V gene. V lost 2 bases to trimming and J lost 3 bases, with 5 bases between them. The CDR3 has 12 residues. This chain's CDR3 is CASSQLYYEQYF. Written as DNA, the CDR3 is TGTGCCAGCAGCCAACTGTACTACGAGCAGTACTTC.

The chain carries TRBV19 and TRBJ1-1; D call uncertain. The CDR3 sequence is 12 residues long. V shed 10 bases and J shed 9 bases, with 18 bases lying between them. Germline V lookup: CDR1 LNHDA, CDR2 SQIVND (reference sequence). The CDR3, as DNA: TGTGCCACGCACAGTACGGGGTCTCAAGCTTTCTTT. This translates into CATHSTGSQAFF.

The rearrangement links TRBV7-2 to TRBJ1-4; 9 bases are a match to TRBD1. Germline V gene data show CDR1 as SGHTA and CDR2 as FQGNSA. The CDR3 length is 14 residues. The trim removed 4 bases at V and 8 bases at J, leaving 5 bases unmatched. In DNA form, the CDR3 reads TGTGCCAGCAGCTATGACAGGGGGAGCGAAAAACTGTTTTTT. This encodes CASSYDRGSEKLFF.

This clone was picked up one time. The chain combines TRBV19 with TRBJ2-5; D uncertain. V was shortened by 3 bases and J by 1 base, with 12 bases between the two germline ends. The CDR3 is made up of 15 amino acids. The germline CDR1 and CDR2 sequences are LNHDA and SQIVND (reference sequence). CDR3: CASSMFATIQETQYF. As DNA, the CDR3 is TGTGCCAGTAGTATGTTCGCGACAATCCAAGAGACCCAGTACTTC.

The CDR3 DNA reads as TGTGCCAGCAGTGATTTTAGGGGCGAGACCCAGTACTTC. This translates into CASSDFRGETQYF. V is TRBV2 and J is TRBJ2-5; tentatively, D is TRBD1 (5 bases). Germline values: CDR1 SNHLY, CDR2 FYNNEI. The ends were cut back, 3 bases at V and 5 bases at J, with 10 bases in the middle. CDR3 length: 13 amino acids.

The J gene is TRBJ2-1, the V gene TRBV9, with 8 positions matching TRBD2. Germline trimming cut 1 base from V and 9 bases from J; bases unmatched to any gene: 9. Germline assignment: CDR1 SGDLS and CDR2 YYNGEE. The CDR3 sequence is 15 residues long. CDR3: CASSVRGAGEGEQFF. The CDR3 coding sequence is TGTGCCAGCAGCGTAAGGGGAGCGGGAGAAGGTGAGCAGTTCTTC.